These T cell receptor beta chains were read from a single sample in a study of cytomegalovirus exposure and HLA in healthy donors. Produced via immunoSEQ multiplex PCR; TCRdb's table is partial and in-frame only. The profile covers some 160,000 clones, with 80% to 85% appearing a single time and less than 2.5% taken by the ten largest. The material sequenced was PBMCs. These receptors were obtained from a male donor in good health and CMV-seronegative. Both conserved end residues are part of each CDR3. The D gene is left open where the match is weak. Size is omitted from some rows. Given values are once, few, many or a class for expanded clones.

J gene,V gene,D gene,clone size,CDR3 DNA,CDR3 protein
TRBJ1-1,TRBV5-1,NA,NA,TGCGCCAGCAGCTTGAAGCCGGACACTGAAGCTTTCTTT,CASSLKPDTEAFF
TRBJ2-1,TRBV7-9,NA,NA,TGTGCCAGCAGCTTAGGGCAGGGGAACGTTAATGAGCAGTTCTTC,CASSLGQGNVNEQFF
TRBJ1-5,TRBV21-1,NA,NA,TGTGCCAGCAGCCTCCGACAGGGATGCAATCAGCCCCAGCATTTT,CASSLRQGCNQPQHF
TRBJ2-6,TRBV5-1,TRBD1,NA,TGCGCCAGCTCACAGGGGGCCGGTGGGGCCAACGTCCTGACTTTC,CASSQGAGGANVLTF
TRBJ1-2,TRBV5-5,TRBD1,NA,TGTGCCAGCAGCCTGGACAGGGGTTATGGCTACACCTTC,CASSLDRGYGYTF
TRBJ1-1,TRBV6-1,NA,NA,TGTGCCAGCAGTGAACGGTACAGAGGGGCTTTCTTT,CASSERYRGAFF
TRBJ1-5,TRBV6-6,TRBD1,NA,TGTGCCAGCAGCTGGGACAGGCTCCAGCCCCAGCATTTT,CASSWDRLQPQHF
TRBJ1-2,TRBV29-1,TRBD1,NA,TGCAGCGTTGAAGGGGACAGGGTCCGTGGCTACACCTTC,CSVEGDRVRGYTF
TRBJ1-1,TRBV6-1,NA,NA,TGTGCCAGCAGGTACAGGAACACTGAAGCTTTCTTT,CASRYRNTEAFF
TRBJ2-3,TRBV5-1,NA,NA,TGCGCCAGCAGCTTAAACAGGCTAGGCGCAGATACGCAGTATTTT,CASSLNRLGADTQYF
TRBJ1-1,TRBV18,TRBD1,NA,TGTGCCAGCTCACCCGACAGGGGGATCACTGAAGCTTTCTTT,CASSPDRGITEAFF
TRBJ1-5,TRBV27,TRBD1,once,TGTGCTAGCAGCCCCTCCAGGGGGCTTCAGCCCCAGCATTTT,CASSPSRGLQPQHF
TRBJ1-5,TRBV27,TRBD1,NA,TGTGCGTCAGGGGGCTATCGCAATCAGCCCCAGCATTTT,CASGGYRNQPQHF
TRBJ2-7,TRBV11-3,NA,NA,TGTGCCAGCAGCTTAGGATCTAACTACGAGCAGTACTTC,CASSLGSNYEQYF
TRBJ2-7,TRBV6-1,NA,NA,TGTGCCAGCAGTGAAAGATGGTCGGGGGACTCCTACGAGCAGTACTTC,CASSERWSGDSYEQYF
TRBJ2-1,TRBV15,NA,NA,TGTGCCACCAGCAGAGCAAGGGAGGAGCAGTTCTTC,CATSRAREEQFF
TRBJ2-7,TRBV6-5,NA,NA,TGTGCCAGCAGTTACTCCGAGGCCTACGAGCAGTACTTC,CASSYSEAYEQYF
TRBJ1-5,TRBV6-1,NA,NA,TGTGCCAGCAGTGTTTTTAGGACAGTCCTTAATCAGCCCCAGCATTTT,CASSVFRTVLNQPQHF
TRBJ1-5,TRBV19,NA,NA,TGTGCCAGTAGTCCGGTGCCCCAGGGTGCGAATCCCCAGCATTTT,CASSPVPQGANPQHF
TRBJ2-4,TRBV25-1,TRBD1,NA,TGTGCCAGCAGTGCCCGGGACAGCCCAAGTAACATTCAGTACTTC,CASSARDSPSNIQYF
TRBJ1-5,TRBV6-1,NA,NA,TGTGCCAGCAGTGAACTTTATCAGCCCCAGCATTTT,CASSELYQPQHF
TRBJ1-2,TRBV28,NA,NA,TGTGCCAGCAGTTATCCAGGCCTTAACTATGGCTACACCTTC,CASSYPGLNYGYTF
TRBJ1-6,TRBV2,NA,NA,TGTGCCAGCAGTGTTTCGGGGGGCGGTAAACCCCTCCACTTT,CASSVSGGGKPLHF
TRBJ1-3,TRBV7-9,NA,NA,TGTTCCAGCAGCTTATGGAACTCACGACTCGGAAACACCATATATTTT,CSSSLWNSRLGNTIYF
TRBJ1-5,TRBV7-2,TRBD1,NA,TGTGCCAGCACCCAAGACAGGGGTAATCAGCCCCAGCATTTT,CASTQDRGNQPQHF
TRBJ1-4,TRBV5-1,NA,NA,TGCGCCAGCAGCTTGGTGGCGGCTAATGAAAAACTGTTTTTT,CASSLVAANEKLFF
TRBJ2-5,TRBV5-1,TRBD1,NA,TGCGCCAGCAGCTTGGGGGGACAGAGAAGGTACCAAGAGACCCAGTACTTC,CASSLGGQRRYQETQYF
TRBJ2-4,TRBV27,TRBD1,NA,TGTGCCAGCAGGGGACAGGAACGAGACATTCAGTACTTC,CASRGQERDIQYF
TRBJ2-5,TRBV19,NA,NA,TGTGCCAGTAGTATGGGCGAGACCCAGTACTTC,CASSMGETQYF
TRBJ2-7,TRBV11-2,TRBD1,NA,TGTGCCAGCAGCCGGGACAGGTCGGAGCAGTACTTC,CASSRDRSEQYF
TRBJ1-2,TRBV18,NA,NA,TGTGCCAGCTCACTCGATCCAGTTAACTATGGCTACACCTTC,CASSLDPVNYGYTF
TRBJ1-2,TRBV4-3,NA,NA,TGCGCCAGCAGCCAAGGAAGAGGGTTGCTCGTCTATGGCTACACCTTC,CASSQGRGLLVYGYTF
TRBJ2-7,TRBV29-1,NA,NA,TGCAGCGTACGGGGGGCAATCAACTCCTACGAGCAGTACTTC,CSVRGAINSYEQYF
TRBJ2-2,TRBV6-5,TRBD2,NA,TGTGCCAGCAGTGCCCCCTCGGGAGGTTCGGGGGAGCTGTTTTTT,CASSAPSGGSGELFF
TRBJ2-7,TRBV28,NA,NA,TGTGCCAGCAGTTTATACTTTCCAGGGGCCTACGAGCAGTACTTC,CASSLYFPGAYEQYF
TRBJ1-4,TRBV15,NA,few,TGTGCCACCAGCAGGGGGGGAGGGGATGAAAAACTGTTTTTT,CATSRGGGDEKLFF
TRBJ2-2,TRBV11-3,NA,once,TGTGCCAGCAGCCTGGGCCCCGAGACCGGGGAGCTGTTTTTT,CASSLGPETGELFF
TRBJ2-7,TRBV10-1,TRBD1,NA,TGCGCCAGCAGACCCGGACAGGCACTGTCCTACGAGCAGTACTTC,CASRPGQALSYEQYF
TRBJ2-5,TRBV5-1,NA,NA,TGCGCCAGCAGCTTGAAGGCAGGGCTACTGGAGACCCAGTACTTC,CASSLKAGLLETQYF
TRBJ2-2,TRBV5-6,NA,NA,TGTGCCAGCAGCTTTCGGGGGTCCACCGGGGAGCTGTTTTTT,CASSFRGSTGELFF
TRBJ2-2,TRBV5-1,TRBD1,NA,TGCGCCAGCAGCTTAAGACAGGGGGCCGGGGAGCTGTTTTTT,CASSLRQGAGELFF
TRBJ1-1,TRBV10-3,TRBD1,few,TGTGCCATCAGCAGGACAGGGGGCTCAACGAGGACTGAAGCTTTCTTT,CAISRTGGSTRTEAFF
TRBJ2-7,TRBV15,TRBD2,NA,TGTGCCACCAGCGCGGGGGGAGTCGAGCAGTACTTC,CATSAGGVEQYF
TRBJ2-7,TRBV2,TRBD1,NA,TGTGCCAGCAACCGGGACAGCGACTCCTACGAGCAGTACTTC,CASNRDSDSYEQYF
TRBJ2-6,TRBV19,NA,NA,TGTGCCAGTAGCCGGACCAGGGTCGGCTCTGGGGCCAACGTCCTGACTTTC,CASSRTRVGSGANVLTF
TRBJ2-7,TRBV5-1,NA,once,TGCGCCAGCAGCTTACAGGACCGAACCTACGAGCAGTACTTC,CASSLQDRTYEQYF
TRBJ2-3,TRBV19,NA,NA,TGTGCCAGTACCCTATCCGGGGCAGATACGCAGTATTTT,CASTLSGADTQYF
TRBJ2-7,TRBV18,TRBD1,NA,TGTGCCAGCTCGGGGGGACAGGGCAGACTTTTCAGCTCCTACGAGCAGTACTTT,CASSGGQGRLFSSYEQYF
TRBJ2-7,TRBV27,TRBD1,NA,TGTGCCAGCAGACTAGGACAGGGGAATCTTGAGCAGTACTTC,CASRLGQGNLEQYF
TRBJ2-3,TRBV7-2,NA,NA,TGTGCCAGCAGCTTAGCCAGGGGCACAGATACGCAGTATTTT,CASSLARGTDTQYF
TRBJ1-5,TRBV2,NA,NA,TGTGCCAGCAGACGGGGGGGCAATCAGCCCCAGCATTTT,CASRRGGNQPQHF
TRBJ1-4,TRBV6-1,NA,NA,TGTGCCAGCAGGCCCGGGACACAGAATGAAAAACTGTTTTTT,CASRPGTQNEKLFF
TRBJ1-1,TRBV19,NA,NA,TGTGCCAGTAGTATAGTCTTGAACACTGAAGCTTTCTTT,CASSIVLNTEAFF
TRBJ1-1,TRBV19,NA,NA,TGTGCCAGTAGTGAGGGTGTCAGTAACACTGAAGCTTTCTTT,CASSEGVSNTEAFF